This T cell receptor beta chain derives from a study of blood T cell repertoires in COVID-19. Study summary: Acute-phase and convalescent COVID-19 samples originated in the United States, Italy and Spain. Sample material is recorded as cDNA or gDNA derived from T cells, B-cell-depleted T cells, or PBMCs.

The CDR3 runs 15 residues. Trimming removed 3 bases from V and 0 bases from J; junction bases left unmatched: 3. The V gene's germline CDR1 is SGHNT and CDR2 YENEEA. This clone was seen a few times. Authors' processing steps: How many nucleated cells were present was estimated from reference gene primer amplification. Assay used: immunoSEQ multiplex PCR; TCRdb lists only in-frame clones, some missing. V and J calls plus clone size are reproduced from that table; the DNA served to infer D and trimming. The sample shows roughly 99,000 clones, 84% of them seen only once. This TCR was sampled from a human donor in a cohort sampled during active COVID-19. Sequencing used peripheral blood. The gene calls are TRBV11-3 and TRBJ2-3, with TRBD2 identical over 7 bases. This CDR3 reads CASSLGAGSTDTQYF. Written as DNA, the CDR3 is TGTGCCAGCAGCTTGGGAGCGGGAAGCACAGATACGCAGTATTTT.